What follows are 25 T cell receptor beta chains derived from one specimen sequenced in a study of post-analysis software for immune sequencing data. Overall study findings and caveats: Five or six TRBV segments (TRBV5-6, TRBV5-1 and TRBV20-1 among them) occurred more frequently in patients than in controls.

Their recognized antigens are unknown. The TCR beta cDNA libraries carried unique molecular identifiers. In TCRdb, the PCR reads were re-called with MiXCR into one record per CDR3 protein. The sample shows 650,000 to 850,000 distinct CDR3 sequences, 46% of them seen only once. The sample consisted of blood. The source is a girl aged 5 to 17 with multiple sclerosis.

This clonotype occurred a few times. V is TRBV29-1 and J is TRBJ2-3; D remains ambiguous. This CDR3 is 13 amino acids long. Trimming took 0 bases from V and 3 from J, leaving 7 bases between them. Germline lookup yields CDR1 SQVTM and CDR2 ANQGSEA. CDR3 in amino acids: CSVEDGLTDTQYF. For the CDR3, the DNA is TGCAGCGTTGAAGATGGATTGACAGATACGCAGTATTTT.

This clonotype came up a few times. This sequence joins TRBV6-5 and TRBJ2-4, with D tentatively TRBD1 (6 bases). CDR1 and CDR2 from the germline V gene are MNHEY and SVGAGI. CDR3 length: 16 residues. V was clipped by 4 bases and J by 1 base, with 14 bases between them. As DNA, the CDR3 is TGTGCCAGCAGTTCTAGGGCAGGGGAGGCCAAAAACATTCAGTACTTC. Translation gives CASSSRAGEAKNIQYF.

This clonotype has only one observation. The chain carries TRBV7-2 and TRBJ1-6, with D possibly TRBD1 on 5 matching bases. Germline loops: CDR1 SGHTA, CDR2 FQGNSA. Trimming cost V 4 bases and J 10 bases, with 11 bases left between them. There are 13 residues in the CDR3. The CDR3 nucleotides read TGTGCCAGCAGCTCGCTAGCAGGGTCACCCCTCCACTTT. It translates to CASSSLAGSPLHF. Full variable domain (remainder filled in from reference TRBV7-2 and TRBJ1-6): GAGVSQSPSNKVTEKGKDVELRCDPISGHTALYWYRQSLGQGLEFLIYFQGNSAPDKSGLPSDRFSAERTGGSVSTLTIQRTQQEDSAVYLCASSSLAGSPLHFGNGTRLTVT.

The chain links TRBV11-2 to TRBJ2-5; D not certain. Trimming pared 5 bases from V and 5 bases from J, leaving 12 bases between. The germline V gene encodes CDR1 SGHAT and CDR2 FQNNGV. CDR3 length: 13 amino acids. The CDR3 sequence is CASSPTIGETQYF. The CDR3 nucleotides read TGTGCCAGCAGCCCCACAATCGGGGAGACCCAGTACTTC.

The DNA for the CDR3 is TGCGCCAGCAGCCTATCCGGGACAGGGGGCTACAATGAGCAGTTCTTC. Encoded protein: CASSLSGTGGYNEQFF. This rearrangement joins TRBV5-1 to TRBJ2-1; 11 bases fit TRBD1. This CDR3 is built from 16 residues. Germline CDR1 is SGHRS and CDR2 is YFSETQ. With V trimmed by 4 bases and J by 3 bases, 6 bases remained unmatched. Based on the CDR3 plus reference TRBV5-1 and TRBJ2-1, the full variable domain is KAGVTQTPRYLIKTRGQQVTLSCSPISGHRSVSWYQQTPGQGLQFLFEYFSETQRNKGNFPGRFSGRQFSNSRSEMNVSTLELGDSALYLCASSLSGTGGYNEQFFGPGTRLTVL.

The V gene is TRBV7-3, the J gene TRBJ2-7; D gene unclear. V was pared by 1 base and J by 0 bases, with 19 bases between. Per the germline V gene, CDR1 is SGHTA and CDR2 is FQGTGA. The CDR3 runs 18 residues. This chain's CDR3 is CASSLMARRVNSSYEQYF. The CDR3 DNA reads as TGTGCCAGCAGCTTAATGGCTCGGCGAGTCAACAGCTCCTACGAGCAGTACTTC.

The CDR3: CASRDTDRGDQPQHF. The CDR3 DNA reads as TGTGCCAGCAGAGATACCGACAGGGGTGATCAGCCCCAGCATTTT. V gene TRBV27 combines with J gene TRBJ1-5, with 8 bases fitting TRBD1. CDR1 MNHEY and CDR2 SMNVEV come from the germline V gene (reference sequence). Trimming removed 6 bases from V and 5 bases from J; junction bases left unmatched: 9. CDR3 length: 15 amino acids.

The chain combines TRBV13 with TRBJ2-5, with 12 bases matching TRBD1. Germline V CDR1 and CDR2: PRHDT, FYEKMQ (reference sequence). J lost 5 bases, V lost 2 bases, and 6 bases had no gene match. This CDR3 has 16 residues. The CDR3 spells CASSLPGQGAQETQYF. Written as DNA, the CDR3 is TGTGCCAGCAGCTTACCGGGACAGGGGGCGCAGGAGACCCAGTACTTC. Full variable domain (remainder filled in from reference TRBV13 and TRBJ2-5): AAGVIQSPRHLIKEKRETATLKCYPIPRHDTVYWYQQGPGQDPQFLISFYEKMQSDKGSIPDRFSAQQFSDYHSELNMSSLELGDSALYFCASSLPGQGAQETQYFGPGTRLLVL.

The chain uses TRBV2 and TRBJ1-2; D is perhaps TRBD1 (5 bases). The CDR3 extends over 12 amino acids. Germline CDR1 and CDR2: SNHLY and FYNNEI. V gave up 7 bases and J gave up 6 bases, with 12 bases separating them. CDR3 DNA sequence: TGTGCCAGCACTGACGAGGGGAATGGCTACACCTTC. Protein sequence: CASTDEGNGYTF.

The CDR3 DNA sequence: TGTGCCTGGAGCATCTGGGACTTTGTTGCAACTAATGAAAAACTGTTTTTT. Translation: CAWSIWDFVATNEKLFF. This chain joins TRBV30 and TRBJ1-4; perhaps TRBD1 as D (5 bases). Trimming left V 3 bases short and J 0 bases short, with 17 bases between. Germline lookup yields CDR1 GTSNPN and CDR2 SVGIG (reference sequence). The CDR3 covers 17 residues.

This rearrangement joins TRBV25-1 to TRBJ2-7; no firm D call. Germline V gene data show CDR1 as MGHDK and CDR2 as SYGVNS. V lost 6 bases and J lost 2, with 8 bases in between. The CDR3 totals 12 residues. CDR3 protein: CASSDITYEQYF. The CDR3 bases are TGTGCCAGCAGCGACATTACCTACGAGCAGTACTTC.

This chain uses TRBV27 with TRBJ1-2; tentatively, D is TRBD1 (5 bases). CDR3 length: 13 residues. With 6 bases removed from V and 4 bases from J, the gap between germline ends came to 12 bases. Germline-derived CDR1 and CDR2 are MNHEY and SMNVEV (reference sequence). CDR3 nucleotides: TGTGCCAGCAGCCGCGGGGGGATCTATGGCTACACCTTC. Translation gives CASSRGGIYGYTF.

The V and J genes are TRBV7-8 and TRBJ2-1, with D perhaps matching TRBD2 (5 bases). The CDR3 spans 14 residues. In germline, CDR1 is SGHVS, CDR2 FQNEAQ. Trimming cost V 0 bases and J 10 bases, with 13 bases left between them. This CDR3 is CASSLAPMEAEQFF. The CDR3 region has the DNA TGTGCCAGCAGCTTAGCGCCGATGGAGGCGGAGCAGTTCTTC.

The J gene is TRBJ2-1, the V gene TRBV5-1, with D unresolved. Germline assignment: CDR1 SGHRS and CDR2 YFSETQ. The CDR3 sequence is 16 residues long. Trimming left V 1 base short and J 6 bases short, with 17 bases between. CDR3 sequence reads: CASSLRTQRAPNEQFF. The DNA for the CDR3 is TGCGCCAGCAGCTTGAGGACCCAGAGAGCCCCCAATGAGCAGTTCTTC.

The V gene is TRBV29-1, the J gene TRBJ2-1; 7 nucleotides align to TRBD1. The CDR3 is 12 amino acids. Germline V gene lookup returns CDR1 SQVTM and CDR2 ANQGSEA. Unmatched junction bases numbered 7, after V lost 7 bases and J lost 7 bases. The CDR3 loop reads CSGHGQANEQFF. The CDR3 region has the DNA TGCAGCGGGCACGGACAGGCTAATGAGCAGTTCTTC.

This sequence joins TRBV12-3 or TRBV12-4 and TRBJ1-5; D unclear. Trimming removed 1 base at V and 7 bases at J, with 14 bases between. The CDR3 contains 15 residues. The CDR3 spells CASSLVRSVDQPQHF. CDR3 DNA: TGTGCCAGCAGTTTAGTGAGGTCGGTCGACCAGCCCCAGCATTTT.

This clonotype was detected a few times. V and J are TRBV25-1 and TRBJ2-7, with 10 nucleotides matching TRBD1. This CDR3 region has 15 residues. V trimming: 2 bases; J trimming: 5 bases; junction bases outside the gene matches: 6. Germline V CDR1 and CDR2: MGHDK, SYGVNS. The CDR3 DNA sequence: TGTGCCAGCAGTGAACTGACAGGGGGCTTTGACGAGCAGTACTTC. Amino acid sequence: CASSELTGGFDEQYF.

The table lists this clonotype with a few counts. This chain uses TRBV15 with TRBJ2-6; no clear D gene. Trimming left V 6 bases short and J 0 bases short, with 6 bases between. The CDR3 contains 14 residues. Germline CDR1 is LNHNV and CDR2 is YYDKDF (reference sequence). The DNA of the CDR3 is TGTGCCACCAGTGTCTTCTCTGGGGCCAACGTCCTGACTTTC. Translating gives CATSVFSGANVLTF.

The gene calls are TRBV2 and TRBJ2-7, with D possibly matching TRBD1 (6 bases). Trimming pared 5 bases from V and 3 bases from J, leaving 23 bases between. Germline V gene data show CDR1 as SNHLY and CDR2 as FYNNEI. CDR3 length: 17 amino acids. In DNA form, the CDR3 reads TGTGCCAGCAGTTTCCACTCATTATCGGGACAAGACTACGAGCAGTACTTC. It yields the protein CASSFHSLSGQDYEQYF.

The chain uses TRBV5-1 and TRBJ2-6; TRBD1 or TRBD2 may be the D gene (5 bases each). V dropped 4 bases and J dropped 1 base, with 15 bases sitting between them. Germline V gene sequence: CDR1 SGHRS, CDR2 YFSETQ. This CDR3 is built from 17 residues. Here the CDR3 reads CASSLRGSQSGANVLTF. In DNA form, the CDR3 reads TGCGCCAGCAGCCTGAGGGGCAGCCAGTCTGGGGCCAACGTCCTGACTTTC.

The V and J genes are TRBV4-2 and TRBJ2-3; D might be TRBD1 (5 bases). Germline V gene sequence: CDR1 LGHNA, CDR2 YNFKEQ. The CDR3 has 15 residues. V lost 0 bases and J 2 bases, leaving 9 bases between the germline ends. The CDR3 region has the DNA TGTGCCAGCAGCCAAGATTCAGGGTACACAGATACGCAGTATTTT. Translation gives CASSQDSGYTDTQYF.

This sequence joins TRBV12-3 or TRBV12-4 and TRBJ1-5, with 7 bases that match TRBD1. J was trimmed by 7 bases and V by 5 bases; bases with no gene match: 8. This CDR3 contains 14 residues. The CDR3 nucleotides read TGTGCCAGCAGTCATACAGGGGAGGGACAGCCCCAGCATTTT. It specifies CASSHTGEGQPQHF.

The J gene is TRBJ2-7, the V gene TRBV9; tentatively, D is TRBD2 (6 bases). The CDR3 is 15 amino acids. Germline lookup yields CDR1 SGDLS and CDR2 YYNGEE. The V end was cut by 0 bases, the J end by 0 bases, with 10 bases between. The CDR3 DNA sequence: TGTGCCAGCAGCGTAGAGGCTAGCGCCTCCTACGAGCAGTACTTC. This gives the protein CASSVEASASYEQYF.

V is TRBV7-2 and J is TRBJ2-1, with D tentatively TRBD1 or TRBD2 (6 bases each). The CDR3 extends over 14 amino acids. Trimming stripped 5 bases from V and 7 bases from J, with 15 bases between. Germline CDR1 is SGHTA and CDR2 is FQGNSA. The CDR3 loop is CASSPRGRGNEQFF. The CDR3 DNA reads TGTGCCAGCAGCCCCCGGGGGCGTGGGAATGAGCAGTTCTTC.

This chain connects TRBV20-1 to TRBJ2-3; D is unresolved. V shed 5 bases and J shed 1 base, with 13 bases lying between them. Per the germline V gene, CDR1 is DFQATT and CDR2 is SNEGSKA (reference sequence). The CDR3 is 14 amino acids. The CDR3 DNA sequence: TGCAGTGCTCCGAACGGGCAGGGCACAGATACGCAGTATTTT. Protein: CSAPNGQGTDTQYF.